These 8 T cell receptor beta chains were sequenced from one sample in a study of T cell repertoires in cytomegalovirus infection. TCRdb called the reads again in MiXCR, with one record for every CDR3 protein. This repertoire shows more than 150,000 distinct CDR3 sequences, roughly a fifth found once; its top ten account for around 2.7%. The specimen was PBMCs. The receptors come from a human donor in good health (CMV status not recorded). Some clones in this sample may be carry-over from other donors' samples.

This clonotype was counted a few times. The chain couples TRBV19 to TRBJ2-7, with D unclear. V was shortened by 7 bases and J by 6 bases, with 13 bases between the two germline ends. The CDR3 is 12 amino acids. The germline V gene has CDR1 LNHDA and CDR2 SQIVND (reference sequence). CDR3 protein: CASTSNSGEQYF. The DNA for the CDR3 is TGTGCCAGTACCTCCAATTCTGGCGAGCAGTACTTC.

The chain joins TRBV6-2 or TRBV6-3 to TRBJ1-1; no clear D gene. Germline V CDR1 and CDR2: MNHEY, SVGEGT. Trimming shortened V by 2 bases and J by 10 bases, and 11 bases separated the two germline ends. The CDR3 loop spans 12 amino acids. The CDR3 DNA follows: TGTGCCAGCAGTTACGAGGACTTAGTAGCTTTCTTT. Translation: CASSYEDLVAFF.

The V call is TRBV7-9, the J call TRBJ1-5; D is perhaps TRBD1 (5 bases). The germline gives CDR1 SEHNR, CDR2 FQNEAQ (reference sequence). The length of the CDR3 is 16 residues. Deletions cut 1 base from V and 1 base from J, with 11 bases between. As DNA, the CDR3 is TGTGCCAGCAGCTTAGACCCGGGACTGAGCAATCAGCCCCAGCATTTT. Residues: CASSLDPGLSNQPQHF.

J is TRBJ1-1 and V is TRBV19; the D gene is possibly TRBD1 (6 bases). The CDR3 contains 13 residues. V dropped 5 bases and J dropped 5 bases, with 12 bases sitting between them. Germline V gene data show CDR1 as LNHDA and CDR2 as SQIVND (reference sequence). CDR3 loop: CASSFRGRTEAFF. The CDR3 DNA sequence: TGTGCCAGTAGTTTCCGGGGGCGAACTGAAGCTTTCTTT.

This clonotype was counted ten times or more. The J gene is TRBJ1-1, the V gene TRBV7-2, with D unclear. The germline V gene encodes CDR1 SGHTA and CDR2 FQGNSA. The CDR3 consists of 12 residues. V dropped 5 bases and J dropped 5 bases, with 9 bases sitting between them. In nucleotides, the CDR3 is TGTGCCAGCAGCAAGGGCAGAACTGAAGCTTTCTTT. The encoded protein is CASSKGRTEAFF.

This clonotype was recorded a few times. The chain recombines TRBV5-4 with TRBJ2-1; D gene ambiguous. Trimming took 4 bases from V and 0 from J, leaving 11 bases between them. This CDR3 region has 15 residues. CDR1 and CDR2 (germline): SGHNT, YYREEE (reference sequence). The CDR3 DNA reads as TGTGCCAGCAGCCCGGACCAAGCCTCCTACAATGAGCAGTTCTTC. Translating it yields CASSPDQASYNEQFF.

This chain joins TRBV9 and TRBJ2-1; 8 nucleotides align to TRBD1. The CDR3 has 15 residues. The junction had 7 bases not matched to a gene; V was cut back by 4 bases and J by 4 bases. The germline V gene has CDR1 SGDLS and CDR2 YYNGEE. DNA for the CDR3: TGTGCCAGCAGCCCCCAGGGGGCGCCGTACAATGAGCAGTTCTTC. This sequence encodes CASSPQGAPYNEQFF.

The CDR3 spells CSARDPGVAGGTDTQYF. DNA of the CDR3: TGCAGTGCTAGAGATCCGGGCGTAGCGGGGGGCACAGATACGCAGTATTTT. V and J are TRBV20-1 and TRBJ2-3; 9 bases are a match to TRBD2. V was pared by 0 bases and J by 1 base, with 8 bases of the junction left unmatched. The germline gives CDR1 DFQATT, CDR2 SNEGSKA (reference sequence). The CDR3 has 17 amino acids.